The clone carrying this T cell receptor (beta chain) was found a few times. The antigen remains unidentified. V was trimmed by 5 bases and J by 7 bases, leaving 23 bases between them. The CDR3 consists of 16 residues. The germline gives CDR1 SGHRS, CDR2 YFSETQ. Constant-region reverse primers amplified full-length variable regions, followed by semi-nested Nested Universal Primer A PCR. MiXCR was run by TCRdb on the 5' RACE reads, yielding one entry per CDR3 protein. The profile covers approximately 31,000 distinct CDR3 sequences, with approximately 27% appearing a single time and roughly 3.5% taken by the ten largest. Findings and caveats of the study: The larger-cohort validation was restricted to a single TCR beta V-J rearrangement rather than whole repertoires.

The V gene is TRBV5-1, the J gene TRBJ2-3; D unclear. The sequence came from a female donor with breast cancer. The sequenced sample was naive CD4+ T cells sorted from a lymph node. Regarding subset: naive CD4+ T cells, CD4+CD45RA+CD25-. CDR3 residues: CASRITAGRVVNTQYF. CDR3 coding DNA: TGCGCCAGCAGGATCACGGCAGGTCGGGTAGTGAATACGCAGTATTTT.